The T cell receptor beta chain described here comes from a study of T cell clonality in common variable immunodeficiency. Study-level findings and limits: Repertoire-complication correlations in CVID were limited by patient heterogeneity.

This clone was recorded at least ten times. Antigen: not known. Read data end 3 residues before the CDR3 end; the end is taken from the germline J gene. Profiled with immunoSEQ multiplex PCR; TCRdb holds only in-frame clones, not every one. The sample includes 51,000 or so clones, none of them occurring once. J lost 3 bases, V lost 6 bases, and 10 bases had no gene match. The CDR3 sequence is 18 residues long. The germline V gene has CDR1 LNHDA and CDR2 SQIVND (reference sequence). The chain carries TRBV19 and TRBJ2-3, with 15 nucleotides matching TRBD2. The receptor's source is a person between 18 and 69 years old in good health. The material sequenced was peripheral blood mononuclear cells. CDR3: CASRKPGLAGGVTDTQYF. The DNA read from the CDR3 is TGTGCCAGTAGGAAACCGGGACTAGCGGGAGGAGTTACAGATACG.